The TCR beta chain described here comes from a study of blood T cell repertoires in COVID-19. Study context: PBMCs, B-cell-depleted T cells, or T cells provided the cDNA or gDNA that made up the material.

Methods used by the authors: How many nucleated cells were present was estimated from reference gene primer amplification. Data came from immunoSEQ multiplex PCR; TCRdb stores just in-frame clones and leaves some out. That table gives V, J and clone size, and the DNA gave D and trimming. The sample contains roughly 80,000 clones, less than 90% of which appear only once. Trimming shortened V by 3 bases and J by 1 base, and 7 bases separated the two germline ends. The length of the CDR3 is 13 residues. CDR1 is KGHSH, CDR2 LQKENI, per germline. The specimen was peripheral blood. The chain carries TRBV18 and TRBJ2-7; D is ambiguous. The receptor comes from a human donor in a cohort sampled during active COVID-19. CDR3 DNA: TGTGCCAGCTCACCGAACATTTCCTACGAGCAGTACTTC. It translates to CASSPNISYEQYF.